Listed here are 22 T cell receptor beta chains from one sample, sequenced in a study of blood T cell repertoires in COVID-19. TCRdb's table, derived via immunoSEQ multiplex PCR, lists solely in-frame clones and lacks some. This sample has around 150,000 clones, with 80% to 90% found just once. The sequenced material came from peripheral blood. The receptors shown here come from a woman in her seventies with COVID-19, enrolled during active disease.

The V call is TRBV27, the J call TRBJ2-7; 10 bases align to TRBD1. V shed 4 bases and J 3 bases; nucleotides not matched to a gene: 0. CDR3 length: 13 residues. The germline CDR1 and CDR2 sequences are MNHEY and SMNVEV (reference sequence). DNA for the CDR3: TGTGCCAGCAGTTGGGACAGGGGCTACGAGCAGTACTTC. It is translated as CASSWDRGYEQYF.

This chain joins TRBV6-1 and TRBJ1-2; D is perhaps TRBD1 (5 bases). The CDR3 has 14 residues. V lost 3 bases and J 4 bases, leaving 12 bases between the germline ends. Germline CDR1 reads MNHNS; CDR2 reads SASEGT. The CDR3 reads CASSDREVGYGYTF. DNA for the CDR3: TGTGCCAGCAGTGACAGGGAAGTGGGCTATGGCTACACCTTC.

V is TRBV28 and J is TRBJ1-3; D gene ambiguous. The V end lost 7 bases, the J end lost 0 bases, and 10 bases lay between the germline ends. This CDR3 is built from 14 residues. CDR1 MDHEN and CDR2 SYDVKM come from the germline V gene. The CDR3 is CASNPEFSGNTIYF. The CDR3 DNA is TGTGCCAGCAACCCGGAGTTCTCTGGAAACACCATATATTTT. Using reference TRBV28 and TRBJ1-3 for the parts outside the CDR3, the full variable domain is DVKVTQSSRYLVKRTGEKVFLECVQDMDHENMFWYRQDPGLGLRLIYFSYDVKMKEKGDIPEGYSVSREKKERFSLILESASTNQTSMYLCASNPEFSGNTIYFGEGSWLTVV.

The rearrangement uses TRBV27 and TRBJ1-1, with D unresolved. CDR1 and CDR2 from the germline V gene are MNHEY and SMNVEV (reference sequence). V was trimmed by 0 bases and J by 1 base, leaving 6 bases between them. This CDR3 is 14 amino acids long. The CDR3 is CASSLSARNTEAFF. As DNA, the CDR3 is TGTGCCAGCAGTTTATCGGCAAGGAACACTGAAGCTTTCTTT.

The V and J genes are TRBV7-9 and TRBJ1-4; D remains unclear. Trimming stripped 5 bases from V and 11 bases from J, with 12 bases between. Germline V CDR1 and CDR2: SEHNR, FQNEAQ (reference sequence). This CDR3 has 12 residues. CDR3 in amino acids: CASSQGREKLFF. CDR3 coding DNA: TGTGCCAGCAGCCAAGGACGGGAGAAACTGTTTTTT.

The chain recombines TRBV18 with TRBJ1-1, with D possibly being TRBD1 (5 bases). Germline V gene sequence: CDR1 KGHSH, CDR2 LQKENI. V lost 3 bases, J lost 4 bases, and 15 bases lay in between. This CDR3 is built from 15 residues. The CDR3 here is CASSPQRGEGTEAFF. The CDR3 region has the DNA TGTGCCAGCTCACCGCAGCGGGGGGAAGGCACTGAAGCTTTCTTT.

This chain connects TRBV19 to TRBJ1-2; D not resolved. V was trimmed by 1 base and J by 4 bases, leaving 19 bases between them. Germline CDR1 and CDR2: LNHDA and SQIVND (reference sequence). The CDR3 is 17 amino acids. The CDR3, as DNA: TGTGCCAGTAGTATAGTTCCTTCGGAGGCGCGGGGCTATGGCTACACCTTC. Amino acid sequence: CASSIVPSEARGYGYTF. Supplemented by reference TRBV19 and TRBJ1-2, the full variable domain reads DGGITQSPKYLFRKEGQNVTLSCEQNLNHDAMYWYRQDPGQGLRLIYYSQIVNDFQKGDIAEGYSVSREKKESFPLTVTSAQKNPTAFYLCASSIVPSEARGYGYTFGSGTRLTVV.

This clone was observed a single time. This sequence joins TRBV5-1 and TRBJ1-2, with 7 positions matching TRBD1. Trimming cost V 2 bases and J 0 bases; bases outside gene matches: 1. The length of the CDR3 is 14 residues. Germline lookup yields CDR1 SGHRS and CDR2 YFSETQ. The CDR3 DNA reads TGCGCCAGCAGCTTTACAGGGGCTAACTATGGCTACACCTTC. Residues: CASSFTGANYGYTF.

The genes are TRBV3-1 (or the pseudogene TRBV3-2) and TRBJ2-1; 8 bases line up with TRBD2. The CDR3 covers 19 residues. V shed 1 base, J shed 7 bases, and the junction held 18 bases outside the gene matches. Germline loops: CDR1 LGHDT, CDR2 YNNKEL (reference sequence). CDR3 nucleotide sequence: TGTGCCAGCAGCCAAGTGACGGTGGGCGGGGGGACTTCCGAGAATGAGCAGTTCTTC. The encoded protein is CASSQVTVGGGTSENEQFF.

The CDR3 reads CASSRTGAEQYF. The DNA for the CDR3 is TGTGCCAGCAGCCGGACAGGGGCCGAGCAGTACTTC. The rearrangement uses TRBV3-1 (or the pseudogene TRBV3-2) and TRBJ2-7; the match to TRBD1 covers 9 bases. The CDR3 is 12 amino acids. CDR1 is LGHDT and CDR2 is YNNKEL in the germline V gene (reference sequence). J gave up 6 bases and V 4 bases, and 1 base lay outside the gene matches.

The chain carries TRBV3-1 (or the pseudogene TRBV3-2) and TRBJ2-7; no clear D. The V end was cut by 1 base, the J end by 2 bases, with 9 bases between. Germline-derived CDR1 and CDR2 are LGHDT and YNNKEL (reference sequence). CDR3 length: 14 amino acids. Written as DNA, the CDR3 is TGTGCCAGCAGCCAAGTCGGCGGTGCCTACGAGCAGTACTTC. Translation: CASSQVGGAYEQYF.

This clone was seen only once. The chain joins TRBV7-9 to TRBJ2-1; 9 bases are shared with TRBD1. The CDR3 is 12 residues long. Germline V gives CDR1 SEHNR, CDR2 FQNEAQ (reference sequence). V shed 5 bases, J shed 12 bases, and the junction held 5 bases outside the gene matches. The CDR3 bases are TGTGCCAGCAGCGACCCGGGACAGGGGCAGTTCTTC. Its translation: CASSDPGQGQFF.

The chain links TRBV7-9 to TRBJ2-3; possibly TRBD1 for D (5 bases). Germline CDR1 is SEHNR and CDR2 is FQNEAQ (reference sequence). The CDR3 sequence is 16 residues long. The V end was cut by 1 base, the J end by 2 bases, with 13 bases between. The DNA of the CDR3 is TGTGCCAGCAGCTTAGGAACAGGCAGAGTCACAGATACGCAGTATTTT. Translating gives CASSLGTGRVTDTQYF.

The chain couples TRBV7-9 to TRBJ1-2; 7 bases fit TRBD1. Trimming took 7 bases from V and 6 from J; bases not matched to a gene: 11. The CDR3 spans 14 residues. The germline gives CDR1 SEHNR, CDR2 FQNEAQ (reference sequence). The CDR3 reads CASTMGQTGNGYTF. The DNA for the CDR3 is TGTGCCAGCACCATGGGACAGACGGGAAATGGCTACACCTTC.

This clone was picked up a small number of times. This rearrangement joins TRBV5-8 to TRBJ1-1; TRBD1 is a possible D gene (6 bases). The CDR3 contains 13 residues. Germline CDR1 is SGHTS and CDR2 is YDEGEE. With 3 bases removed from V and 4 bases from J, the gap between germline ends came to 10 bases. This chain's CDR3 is CASSSGAGTEAFF. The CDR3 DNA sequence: TGTGCCAGCAGCTCAGGGGCGGGCACTGAAGCTTTCTTT.

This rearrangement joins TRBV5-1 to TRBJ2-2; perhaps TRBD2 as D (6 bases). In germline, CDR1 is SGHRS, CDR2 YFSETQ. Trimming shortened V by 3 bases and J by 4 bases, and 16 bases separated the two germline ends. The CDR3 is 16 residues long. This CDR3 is CASSSRAGGGTGELFF. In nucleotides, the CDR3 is TGCGCCAGCAGCTCGAGGGCCGGGGGTGGCACCGGGGAGCTGTTTTTT. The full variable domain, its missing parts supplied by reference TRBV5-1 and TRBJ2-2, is KAGVTQTPRYLIKTRGQQVTLSCSPISGHRSVSWYQQTPGQGLQFLFEYFSETQRNKGNFPGRFSGRQFSNSRSEMNVSTLELGDSALYLCASSSRAGGGTGELFFGEGSRLTVL.

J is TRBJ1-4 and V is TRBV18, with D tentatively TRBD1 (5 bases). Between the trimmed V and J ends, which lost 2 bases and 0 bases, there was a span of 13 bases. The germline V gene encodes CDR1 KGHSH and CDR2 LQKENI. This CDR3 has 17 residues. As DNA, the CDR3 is TGTGCCAGCTCACCAGGGAAGGGACTAGCAACTAATGAAAAACTGTTTTTT. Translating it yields CASSPGKGLATNEKLFF.

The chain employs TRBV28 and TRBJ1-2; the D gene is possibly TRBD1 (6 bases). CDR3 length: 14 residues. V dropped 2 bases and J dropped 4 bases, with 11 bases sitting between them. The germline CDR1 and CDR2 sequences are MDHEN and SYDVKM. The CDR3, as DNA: TGTGCCAGCAGTTTAAGGGGGAATTTCTATGGCTACACCTTC. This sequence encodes CASSLRGNFYGYTF.

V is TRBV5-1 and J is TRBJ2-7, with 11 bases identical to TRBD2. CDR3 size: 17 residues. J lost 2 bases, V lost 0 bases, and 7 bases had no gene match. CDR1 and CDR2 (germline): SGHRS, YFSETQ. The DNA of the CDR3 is TGCGCCAGCAGCTTGGCTCCGACTAGCGGGGTAACCTACGAGCAGTACTTC. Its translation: CASSLAPTSGVTYEQYF.

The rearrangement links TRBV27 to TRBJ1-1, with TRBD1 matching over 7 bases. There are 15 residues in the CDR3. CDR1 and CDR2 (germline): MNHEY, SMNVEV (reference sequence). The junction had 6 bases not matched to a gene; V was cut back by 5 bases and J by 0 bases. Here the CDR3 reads CASSPRQGLNTEAFF. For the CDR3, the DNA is TGTGCCAGCAGTCCCCGACAGGGATTGAACACTGAAGCTTTCTTT.

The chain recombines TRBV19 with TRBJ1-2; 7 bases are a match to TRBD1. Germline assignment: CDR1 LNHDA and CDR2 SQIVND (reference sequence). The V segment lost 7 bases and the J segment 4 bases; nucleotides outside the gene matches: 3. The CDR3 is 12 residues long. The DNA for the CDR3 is TGTGCCAGTAAGGGACAGAGCTATGGCTACACCTTC. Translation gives CASKGQSYGYTF. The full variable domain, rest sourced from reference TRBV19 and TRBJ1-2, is DGGITQSPKYLFRKEGQNVTLSCEQNLNHDAMYWYRQDPGQGLRLIYYSQIVNDFQKGDIAEGYSVSREKKESFPLTVTSAQKNPTAFYLCASKGQSYGYTFGSGTRLTVV.

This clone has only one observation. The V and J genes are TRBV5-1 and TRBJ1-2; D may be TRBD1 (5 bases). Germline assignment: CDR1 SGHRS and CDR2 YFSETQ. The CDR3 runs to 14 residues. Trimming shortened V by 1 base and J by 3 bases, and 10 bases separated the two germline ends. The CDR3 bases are TGCGCCAGCAGCTTGAATGTCAGGGACTATGGCTACACCTTC. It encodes CASSLNVRDYGYTF.